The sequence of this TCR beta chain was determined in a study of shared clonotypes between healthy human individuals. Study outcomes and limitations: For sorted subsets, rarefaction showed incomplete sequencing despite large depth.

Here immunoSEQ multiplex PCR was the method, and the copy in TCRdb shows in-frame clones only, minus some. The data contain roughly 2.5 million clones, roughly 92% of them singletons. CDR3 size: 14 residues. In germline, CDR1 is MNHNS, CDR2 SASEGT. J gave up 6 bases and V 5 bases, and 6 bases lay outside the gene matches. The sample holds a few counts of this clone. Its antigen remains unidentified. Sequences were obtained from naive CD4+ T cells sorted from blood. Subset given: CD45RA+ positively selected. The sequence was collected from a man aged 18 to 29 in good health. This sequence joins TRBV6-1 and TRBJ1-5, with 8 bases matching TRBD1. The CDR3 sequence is CASSPDRGFQPQHF. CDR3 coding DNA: TGTGCCAGCAGTCCAGACAGGGGCTTTCAGCCCCAGCATTTT.